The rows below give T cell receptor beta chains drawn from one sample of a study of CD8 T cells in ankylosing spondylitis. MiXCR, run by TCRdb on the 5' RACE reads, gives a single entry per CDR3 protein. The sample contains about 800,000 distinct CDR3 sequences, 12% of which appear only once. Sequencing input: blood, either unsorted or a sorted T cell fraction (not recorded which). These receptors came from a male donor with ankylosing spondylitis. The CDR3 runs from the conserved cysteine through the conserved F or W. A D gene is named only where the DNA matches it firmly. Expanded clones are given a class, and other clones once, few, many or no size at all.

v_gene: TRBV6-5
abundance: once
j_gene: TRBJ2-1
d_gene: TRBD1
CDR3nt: TGTGCCAGCAGTTACTCGATAGTCAAACGGGACAGGGGTTTCAATGAGCAGTTCTTC
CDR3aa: CASSYSIVKRDRGFNEQFF

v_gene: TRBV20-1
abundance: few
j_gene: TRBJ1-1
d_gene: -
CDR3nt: TGCAGTGCTAGTCCGGGGGCTTGGAACACTGAAGCTTTCTTT
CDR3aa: CSASPGAWNTEAFF

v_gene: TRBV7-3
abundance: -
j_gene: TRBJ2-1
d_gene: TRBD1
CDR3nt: TGTGCCAGCAGACCTGGACAGGCCAACAATGAGCAGTTCTTC
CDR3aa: CASRPGQANNEQFF

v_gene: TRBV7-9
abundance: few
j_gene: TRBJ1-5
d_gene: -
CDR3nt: TGTGCCAGCAGCTTTGAGGTGCCGGGTTATAGCAATCAGCCCCAGCATTTT
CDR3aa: CASSFEVPGYSNQPQHF

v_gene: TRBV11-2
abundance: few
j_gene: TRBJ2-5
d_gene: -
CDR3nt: TGTGCCAGCAGCTTAGGCCCTAGCGCCCAAGAGACCCAGTACTTC
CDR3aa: CASSLGPSAQETQYF

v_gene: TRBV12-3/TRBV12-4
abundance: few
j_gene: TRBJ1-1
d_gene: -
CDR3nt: TGTGCCAGCACCAAAACCAAATGGCTTTTGAACACTGAAGCTTTCTTT
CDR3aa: CASTKTKWLLNTEAFF

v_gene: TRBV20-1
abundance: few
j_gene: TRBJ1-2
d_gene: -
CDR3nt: TGCAGCTTACAAGACAGGCGTATCAACTATGGCTACACCTTC
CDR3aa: CSLQDRRINYGYTF

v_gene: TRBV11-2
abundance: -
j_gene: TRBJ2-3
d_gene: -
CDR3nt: TGTGCCAGCAGACCGCTTTTCCACTCGGCGGGGACTTTCACAGATACGCAGTATTTT
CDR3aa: CASRPLFHSAGTFTDTQYF

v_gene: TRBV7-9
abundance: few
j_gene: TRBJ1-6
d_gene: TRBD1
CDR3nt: TGTGCCAGCAGCTCCGGGACAGGGGTTCTCGATTCACCCCTCCACTTT
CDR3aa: CASSSGTGVLDSPLHF

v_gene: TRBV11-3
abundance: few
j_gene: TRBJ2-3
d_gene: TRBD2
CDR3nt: TGTGCCAGCAGCTTACGCGGGGGGGCCGCAGATACGCAGTATTTT
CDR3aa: CASSLRGGAADTQYF

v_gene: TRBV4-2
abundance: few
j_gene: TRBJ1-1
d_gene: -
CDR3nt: TGTGCCAGCAGCCAAGAGGGACGGAGACTCCAGAACACTGAAGCTTTCTTT
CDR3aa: CASSQEGRRLQNTEAFF

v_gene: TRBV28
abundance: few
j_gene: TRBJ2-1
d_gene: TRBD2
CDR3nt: TGTGCCAGCAGTTTATGGGGTAGCGGGGGATACAATGAGCAGTTCTTC
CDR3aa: CASSLWGSGGYNEQFF

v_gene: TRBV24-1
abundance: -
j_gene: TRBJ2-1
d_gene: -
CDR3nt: TGTGCCACCCGACGATCCACCGTCAATGAGCAGTTCTTC
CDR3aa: CATRRSTVNEQFF

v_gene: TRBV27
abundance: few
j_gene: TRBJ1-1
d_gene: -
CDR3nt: TGTGCCAGCAGTTTATCGAAAGGGACCACTGAAGCTTTCTTT
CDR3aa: CASSLSKGTTEAFF

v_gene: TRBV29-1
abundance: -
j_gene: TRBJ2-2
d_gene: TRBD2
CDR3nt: TGCAGCGTTGGGGGGACTACTTACACCGGGGAGCTGTTTTTT
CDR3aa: CSVGGTTYTGELFF

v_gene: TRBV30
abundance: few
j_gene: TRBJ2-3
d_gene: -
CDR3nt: TGTGCCTGGAGTGTACTAGCCTCCACAGATACGCAGTATTTT
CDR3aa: CAWSVLASTDTQYF

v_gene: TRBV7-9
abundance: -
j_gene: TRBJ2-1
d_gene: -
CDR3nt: TGTGCCAGCAGCCTCAGAACCCTACTAGTCAATGAGCAGTTCTTC
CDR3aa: CASSLRTLLVNEQFF

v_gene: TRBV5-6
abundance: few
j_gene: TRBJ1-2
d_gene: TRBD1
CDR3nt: TGTGCCAGCAGCTACGCCGGGACAGGCGTTCGAACCTATGGCTACACCTTC
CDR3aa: CASSYAGTGVRTYGYTF

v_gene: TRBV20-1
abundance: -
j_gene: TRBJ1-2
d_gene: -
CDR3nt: TGCAGTGCTAGAGCTGTAGGCTATGGCTACACCTTC
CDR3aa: CSARAVGYGYTF

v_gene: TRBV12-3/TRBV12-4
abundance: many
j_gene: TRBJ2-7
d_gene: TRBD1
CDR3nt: TGTGCCAGCAGTAACAGGGGCTCCTACGAGCAGTACTTC
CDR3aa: CASSNRGSYEQYF

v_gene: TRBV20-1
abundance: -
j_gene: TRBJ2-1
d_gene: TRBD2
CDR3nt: TGCAGTGCTAGCGGGGGGGACAATGAGCAGTTCTTC
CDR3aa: CSASGGDNEQFF

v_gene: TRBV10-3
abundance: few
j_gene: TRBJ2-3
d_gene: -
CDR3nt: TGTGCCATCAGGGGGGTTAGCACAGATACGCAGTATTTT
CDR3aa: CAIRGVSTDTQYF

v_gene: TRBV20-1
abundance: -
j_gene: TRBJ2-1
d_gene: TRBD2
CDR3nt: TGCAGTGCTGGGGGACTAGCGGGGAAGCAGTTCTTC
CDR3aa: CSAGGLAGKQFF

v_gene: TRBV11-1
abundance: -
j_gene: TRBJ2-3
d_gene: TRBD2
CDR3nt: TGTGCCAGCAGCTTCCGTGAACTAGCGGTCCCCACAGATACGCAGTATTTT
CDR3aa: CASSFRELAVPTDTQYF

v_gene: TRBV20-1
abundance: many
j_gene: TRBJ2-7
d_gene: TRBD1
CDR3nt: TGCAGTGCCAAGGGGGCAGCTCCTAGCGAGCAGTACTTC
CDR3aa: CSAKGAAPSEQYF

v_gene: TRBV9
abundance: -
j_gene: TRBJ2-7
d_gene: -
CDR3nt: TGTGCCAGCAGCGTAGGAGGCGGCAGGTACGAGCAGTACTTC
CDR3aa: CASSVGGGRYEQYF

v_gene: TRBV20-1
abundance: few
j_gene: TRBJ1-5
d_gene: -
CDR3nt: TGCAGTGCCACCCCACGGGGGGGAGAAGCTCAGCCCCAGCATTTT
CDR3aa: CSATPRGGEAQPQHF

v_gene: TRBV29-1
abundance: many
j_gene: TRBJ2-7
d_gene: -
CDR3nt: TGCAGCGTTGATGGGGGGAACAGGTACGAGCAGTACTTC
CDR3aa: CSVDGGNRYEQYF

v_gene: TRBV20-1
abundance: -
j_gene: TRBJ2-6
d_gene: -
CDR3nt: TGCAGTGCTACCCCTGCGGTGCTAGTGGGAAACGTCCTGACTTTC
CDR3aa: CSATPAVLVGNVLTF

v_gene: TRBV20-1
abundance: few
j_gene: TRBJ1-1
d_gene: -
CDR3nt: TGCAGTGCTACGCGGGACACCCGTGAAGCTTTCTTT
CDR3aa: CSATRDTREAFF

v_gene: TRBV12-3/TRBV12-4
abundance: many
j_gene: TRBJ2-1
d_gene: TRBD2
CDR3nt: TGTGCCAGCAGTCCCGCCACGGGGGGGACTGAGCAGTTCTTC
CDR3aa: CASSPATGGTEQFF

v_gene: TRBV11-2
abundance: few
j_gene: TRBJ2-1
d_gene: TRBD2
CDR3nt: TGTGCCAGCAGCTCCCTGGGGGATATAGCGGGAGGAACCTACAATGAGCAGTTCTTC
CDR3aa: CASSSLGDIAGGTYNEQFF

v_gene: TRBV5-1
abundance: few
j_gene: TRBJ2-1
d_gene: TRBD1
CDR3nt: TGCGCCAGCAGCTTAGGACAGGGACACGATGAGCAGTTCTTC
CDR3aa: CASSLGQGHDEQFF

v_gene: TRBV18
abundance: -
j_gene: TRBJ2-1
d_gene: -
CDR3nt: TGTGCCAGCTCACCCGACATTGGGGTCTACAATGAGCAGTTCTTC
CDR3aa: CASSPDIGVYNEQFF

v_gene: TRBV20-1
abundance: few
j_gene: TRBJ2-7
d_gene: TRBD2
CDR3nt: TGCAGTGCTTCCCCAGACGGTCTAGCGGTAAGAACCTACGAGCAGTACTTC
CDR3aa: CSASPDGLAVRTYEQYF

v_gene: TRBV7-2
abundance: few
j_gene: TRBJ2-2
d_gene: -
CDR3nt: TGTGCCAGCAGCTCTGGGTTCACCGGGGAGCTGTTTTTT
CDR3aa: CASSSGFTGELFF

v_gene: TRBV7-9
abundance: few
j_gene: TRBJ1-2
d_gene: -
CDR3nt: TGTGCCAGCAGCTTACGACAGCCCAGTGGCTACACCTTC
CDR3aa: CASSLRQPSGYTF

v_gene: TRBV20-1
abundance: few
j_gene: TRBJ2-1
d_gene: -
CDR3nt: TGCAGTGCTAGGGGGCGGGCGGCGGAGATTTACAATGAGCAGTTCTTC
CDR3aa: CSARGRAAEIYNEQFF

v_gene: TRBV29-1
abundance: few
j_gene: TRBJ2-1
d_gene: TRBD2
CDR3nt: TGCAGCGTTGACCCCGGGACTAGTAAGTTCTTC
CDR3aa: CSVDPGTSKFF

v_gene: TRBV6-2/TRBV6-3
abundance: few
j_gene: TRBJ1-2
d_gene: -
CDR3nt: TGTGCCAGCAGTCAGCGGGGGTACGGCTACACCTTC
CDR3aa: CASSQRGYGYTF

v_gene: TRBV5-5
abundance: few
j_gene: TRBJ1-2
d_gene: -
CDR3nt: TGTGCCAGTCCCAGCTTGTTCGAGGCAGGCTACACCTTC
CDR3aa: CASPSLFEAGYTF

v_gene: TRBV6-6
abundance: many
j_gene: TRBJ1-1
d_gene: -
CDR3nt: TGTGCCAGCAGTTACGGTGAAGATGCTTTCTTT
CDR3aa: CASSYGEDAFF

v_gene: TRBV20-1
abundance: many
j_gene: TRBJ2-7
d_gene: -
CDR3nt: TGCAGTGCTAGAGTAGGTGGACACAACTACGAGCAGTACTTC
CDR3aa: CSARVGGHNYEQYF

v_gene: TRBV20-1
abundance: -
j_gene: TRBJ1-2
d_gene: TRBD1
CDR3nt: TGCAGTGCTTGGGACAGGTCCTCCTATGGCTACACCTTC
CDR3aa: CSAWDRSSYGYTF

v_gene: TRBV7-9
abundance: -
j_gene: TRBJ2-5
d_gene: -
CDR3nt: TGTGCCAGCAGCTTTCCGGGACACGGAGCGAGGGCCTTC
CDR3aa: CASSFPGHGARAF

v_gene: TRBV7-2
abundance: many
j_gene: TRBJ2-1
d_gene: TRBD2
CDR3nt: TGTGCCAGCAGCCTCGGACTAGCGAGCTCCTACAATGAGCAGTTCTTC
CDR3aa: CASSLGLASSYNEQFF

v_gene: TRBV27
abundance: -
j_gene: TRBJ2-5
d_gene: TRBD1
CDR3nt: TGTGCCAGCAGTTTATGGGACAGATTGTCGACCCAGTACTTC
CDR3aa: CASSLWDRLSTQYF

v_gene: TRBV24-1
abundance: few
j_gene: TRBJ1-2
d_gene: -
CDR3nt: TGTGCCACCAGGCCGACAGGAGACTATGGCTACACCTTC
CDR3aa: CATRPTGDYGYTF

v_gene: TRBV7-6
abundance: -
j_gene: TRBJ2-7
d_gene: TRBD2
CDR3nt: TGTGCCAGCAGCGCACGGGGAGCGGGGGCCTACGAGCAGTACTTC
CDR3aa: CASSARGAGAYEQYF

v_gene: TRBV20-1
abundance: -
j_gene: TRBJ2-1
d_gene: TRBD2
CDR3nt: TGCAGTGCTACGCAACCCGGGACTAGCGGGAACTGGCCGTTCTTC
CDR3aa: CSATQPGTSGNWPFF

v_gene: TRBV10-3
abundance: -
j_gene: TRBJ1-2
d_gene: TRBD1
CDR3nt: TGTGCCATCAGGCCGGGACAGGGGGACTATGGCTACACCTTC
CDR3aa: CAIRPGQGDYGYTF

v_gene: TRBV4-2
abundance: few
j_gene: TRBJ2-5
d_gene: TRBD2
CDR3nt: TGTGCCAGCAGCCAAGCGGCGGGAGGGGAGGAGACCCAGTACTTC
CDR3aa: CASSQAAGGEETQYF